This T cell receptor (beta chain) was recovered during a study of T cell responses to AZD1222 COVID-19 vaccine. Produced via immunoSEQ multiplex PCR; TCRdb's table is partial and in-frame only. The data hold about 190,000 clones, with 94% observed a single time. From germline, CDR1 is SGHTA and CDR2 FQGNSA. Trimming removed 5 bases from V and 5 bases from J, with 18 bases in between. The CDR3 has 15 amino acids. Study-level results: Clonal diversity may have been underestimated, and the donors were mostly white British, with more females than males. Vaccination with two AZD1222 doses was followed by a rise in Spike-specific TCR breadth and depth. Reportedly, close to half of spike-specific TCRs are directed against unmutated variant regions.

Concerning this clone: Antigen: not known.

The rearrangement joins TRBV7-2 to TRBJ1-1; D gene uncertain. The material was peripheral blood, obtained on day 0 of AZD1222 vaccination. This TCR was recovered from an adult in good health. The CDR3 spells CASSRDPPGWTEAFF. CDR3 nucleotide sequence: TGTGCCAGCAGCCGCGACCCTCCCGGGTGGACTGAAGCTTTCTTT.